The 16 T cell receptor beta chains presented below share a single source sample, sequenced in a study of T cell responses to AZD1222 COVID-19 vaccine. TCRdb's table, derived via immunoSEQ multiplex PCR, lists solely in-frame clones and lacks some. The sample has more than 80,000 clones, approximately 85% seen once; the top ten hold 9.5% to 13%. The starting material was peripheral blood, obtained 28 days after the second AZD1222 dose. These receptors were collected from an adult who received the AZD1222 COVID-19 vaccine.

J is TRBJ2-7 and V is TRBV18; 7 positions agree with TRBD2. The CDR3 has 13 residues. The germline CDR1 and CDR2 sequences are KGHSH and LQKENI. V was clipped by 3 bases and J by 6 bases; unmatched bases: 5. CDR3 DNA sequence: TGTGCCAGCTCACCGGACGGCGGGGGCGAGCAGTACGTC. Protein sequence: CASSPDGGGEQYV.

This chain connects TRBV6-1 to TRBJ1-1, with 10 bases that match TRBD1. V was pared by 2 bases and J by 10 bases, with 4 bases of the junction left unmatched. This CDR3 is 13 amino acids long. Germline V gives CDR1 MNHNS, CDR2 SASEGT. The chain's CDR3 is CASSEWGQGSAFF. The CDR3 coding sequence is TGTGCCAGCAGTGAATGGGGACAGGGGTCAGCTTTCTTT.

The gene calls are TRBV4-3 and TRBJ2-2; 12 bases map to TRBD2. Per the germline V gene, CDR1 is LGHNA and CDR2 is YSLEER. After removal of 4 bases from V and 3 bases from J, the junction contained 3 bases not matched to a gene. The CDR3 contains 16 residues. The CDR3, as DNA: TGCGCCAGCAGCCTACGACTAGCGGGGGACACCGGGGAGCTGTTTTTT. Its translation: CASSLRLAGDTGELFF.

This chain connects TRBV7-9 to TRBJ2-1; 10 bases line up with TRBD2. The CDR3 covers 16 residues. After removal of 4 bases from V and 13 bases from J, the junction contained 16 bases not matched to a gene. In germline, CDR1 is SEHNR, CDR2 FQNEAQ (reference sequence). CDR3 protein: CASSSLLAGDVYKQFF. CDR3 sequence (DNA): TGTGCCAGCAGCTCCCTCCTAGCGGGAGACGTTTATAAACAGTTCTTC.

This clone was seen a single time. This rearrangement joins TRBV7-3 to TRBJ2-3; D is uncertain. Per the germline V gene, CDR1 is SGHTA and CDR2 is FQGTGA. The CDR3 has 13 residues. V was cut by 4 bases and J by 5 bases, with 10 bases left in between. CDR3 in amino acids: CASSSSSVDTQYF. In DNA, the CDR3 is TGTGCCAGCAGCTCCTCCTCCGTAGATACGCAGTATTTT.

This clone was seen a single time. The chain employs TRBV30 and TRBJ1-5; unclear D gene. The CDR3 extends over 13 amino acids. CDR1 is GTSNPN, CDR2 SVGIG, per germline (reference sequence). V shed 2 bases and J shed 7 bases, with 12 bases lying between them. The CDR3 spells CAWSRGSWQPQHF. CDR3 nucleotides: TGTGCCTGGAGTCGAGGTTCGTGGCAGCCCCAGCATTTT.

The chain recombines TRBV5-1 with TRBJ1-1; 12 bases fit TRBD1. V was pared by 3 bases and J by 4 bases, with 10 bases of the junction left unmatched. Germline V gene data show CDR1 as SGHRS and CDR2 as YFSETQ. CDR3 size: 17 residues. DNA for the CDR3: TGCGCCAGCAGCTCGGGACAGGGGGCGGGTTTTGGCACTGAAGCTTTCTTT. Translated: CASSSGQGAGFGTEAFF. The full variable domain, with the rest looked up from reference TRBV5-1 and TRBJ1-1, is KAGVTQTPRYLIKTRGQQVTLSCSPISGHRSVSWYQQTPGQGLQFLFEYFSETQRNKGNFPGRFSGRQFSNSRSEMNVSTLELGDSALYLCASSSGQGAGFGTEAFFGQGTRLTVV.

V usage is TRBV13 and J usage is TRBJ1-1; D might be TRBD1 (5 bases). Trimming removed 5 bases at V and 2 bases at J, with 15 bases between. This CDR3 has 15 amino acids. CDR1 and CDR2 (germline): PRHDT, FYEKMQ (reference sequence). CDR3 loop: CASSASWGGNTEAFF. In DNA, the CDR3 is TGTGCCAGCAGCGCCTCGTGGGGGGGAAACACTGAAGCTTTCTTT. The full variable domain, completed using reference TRBV13 and TRBJ1-1, is AAGVIQSPRHLIKEKRETATLKCYPIPRHDTVYWYQQGPGQDPQFLISFYEKMQSDKGSIPDRFSAQQFSDYHSELNMSSLELGDSALYFCASSASWGGNTEAFFGQGTRLTVV.

The chain uses TRBV11-3 and TRBJ1-2, with D tentatively TRBD1 (5 bases). The length of the CDR3 is 12 residues. Germline values: CDR1 SGHNT, CDR2 YENEEA. V lost 1 base and J lost 7, with 7 bases in between. The CDR3 bases are TGTGCCAGCAGCTTAGGCAGGGTTGGCTACACCTTC. Its protein is CASSLGRVGYTF.

The J gene is TRBJ2-7, the V gene TRBV6-5, with TRBD2 matching over 7 bases. Germline V gives CDR1 MNHEY, CDR2 SVGAGI. The CDR3 has 13 residues. Losses at the gene ends were 11 bases for V and 2 bases for J; bases not matched to a gene: 9. In DNA form, the CDR3 reads TGTGCCGTATGGAGGGAGGGGCCCTACGAGCAGTACTTC. It translates to CAVWREGPYEQYF.

The CDR3 loop reads CASSPTVPWGYTF. CDR3 in DNA: TGTGCCAGCAGCCCGACAGTCCCTTGGGGCTACACCTTC. This chain connects TRBV7-9 to TRBJ1-2; D is perhaps TRBD1 (5 bases). The CDR3 has 13 amino acids. CDR1 SEHNR and CDR2 FQNEAQ come from the germline V gene (reference sequence). V lost 5 bases and J 8 bases, leaving 15 bases between the germline ends.

The chain links TRBV18 to TRBJ2-7, with a tentative D call TRBD2 (5 bases). CDR1 is KGHSH and CDR2 is LQKENI in the germline V gene. The length of the CDR3 is 12 residues. Deletions cut 4 bases from V and 7 bases from J, with 11 bases between. CDR3 coding DNA: TGTGCCAGCTCACTTTCCTCGGGGGAGCAGTACTTC. It encodes CASSLSSGEQYF.

This clone was detected only a few times. This sequence joins TRBV28 and TRBJ2-7, with D perhaps TRBD2 (5 bases). Germline loops: CDR1 MDHEN, CDR2 SYDVKM. This CDR3 region has 12 residues. V lost 2 bases and J lost 6, with 8 bases in between. The DNA of the CDR3 is TGTGCCAGCAGTTTAGGGGAGATCGAGCAGTACTTC. The encoded protein is CASSLGEIEQYF.

The chain is built from TRBV5-4 and TRBJ1-6; TRBD1 is a possible D gene (5 bases). The germline V gene encodes CDR1 SGHNT and CDR2 YYREEE (reference sequence). The CDR3 is 15 amino acids. Trimming stripped 3 bases from V and 6 bases from J, with 13 bases between. As DNA, the CDR3 is TGTGCCAGCAGCTACGACCGACAGACTAATTCACCCCTCCACTTT. It codes for CASSYDRQTNSPLHF.

V and J are TRBV21-1 and TRBJ1-6. TRBV21-1 corresponds to a pseudogene. The CDR3 is made up of 16 amino acids. The CDR3 nucleotides are TGTGCCAGCAGCAAAGGGGGAAGCTCCTATAATTCACCCCTCCACTTT. Its translation is CASSKGGSSYNSPLHF.

The table lists this clone with a few counts. The chain uses TRBV6-5 and TRBJ1-4, with D perhaps TRBD1 (6 bases). The CDR3 loop spans 16 amino acids. Trimming took off 0 bases at V and 6 bases at J, with 14 bases between the two ends. Germline V gene data show CDR1 as MNHEY and CDR2 as SVGAGI. This chain's CDR3 is CASSYSAGAWDEKLFF. For the CDR3, the DNA is TGTGCCAGCAGTTACTCAGCAGGGGCTTGGGATGAAAAACTGTTTTTT.